The T cell receptor (beta chain) under discussion was sequenced for a study of blood T cell repertoires in COVID-19. For the study at large: Samples representing acute and convalescent COVID-19 were sourced from the United States, Italy and Spain. Sources were T cells, B-cell-depleted T cells, or PBMCs; the material itself was cDNA or gDNA.

V lost 6 bases, J lost 4 bases, and 10 bases lay in between. The CDR3 covers 13 residues. The germline CDR1 and CDR2 sequences are SGHTA and FQGNSA. Assay used: immunoSEQ multiplex PCR; TCRdb lists only in-frame clones, some missing. The table lists 230,000 or so clones, about 80% of them singletons, with roughly 3.1% in the top ten. Grouping used clinical history reported by participants in a survey and questionnaire. Cohort 3 donors were reported recovered after two negative PCRs, clearance, or symptom resolution. This sequence originates from a man aged 50-59 years who had recovered from COVID-19. The sample taken for sequencing was PBMCs or T cells enriched from blood (not recorded which). This sequence joins TRBV7-2 and TRBJ1-5; D not certain. The DNA for the CDR3 is TGTGCCAGCAGGGAGAGGGTTAATCAGCCCCAGCATTTT. Its translation: CASRERVNQPQHF.